This T cell receptor (beta chain) is from a study of blood T cell repertoires in COVID-19. Germline values: CDR1 SGDLS, CDR2 YYNGEE. This CDR3 has 17 amino acids. J lost 5 bases, V lost 3 bases, and 14 bases had no gene match. The data were produced by immunoSEQ multiplex PCR, yet TCRdb's version contains in-frame clones alone and is incomplete. The sample records around 130,000 clones, more than 70% being singletons. Material: peripheral blood. The receptor comes from a man in his sixties with acute or convalescent COVID-19. The gene calls are TRBV9 and TRBJ2-3, with 8 bases lining up with TRBD1. The CDR3: CASSALGSTGGGDTQYF. CDR3 DNA: TGTGCCAGCAGCGCCCTTGGGTCAACAGGGGGAGGAGATACGCAGTATTTT.